Listed below are T cell receptor beta chains from one sample, sequenced in a study of shared clonotypes between healthy human individuals. Profiled with immunoSEQ multiplex PCR; TCRdb holds only in-frame clones, not every one. The sample has some 1,100,000 clones; about 80% are singletons. Sequencing was performed on memory CD4+ T cells from PBMCs. Every receptor here comes from a man in his late teens or twenties in good health. Some clones in this sample may be carry-over from other donors' samples. Each CDR3 is given with its conserved first and last residue. A D gene is named only where the DNA matches it firmly. A row's size may be missing; if present it is once, few, many or a size class.

>NA|TRBJ2-7|TRBV4-2|NA
CASSQEGDVSYEQYF
TGTGCCAGCAGCCAAGAAGGAGATGTATCCTACGAGCAGTACTTC
>NA|TRBJ2-1|TRBV7-9|NA
CASSQGRESYNEQFF
TGTGCCAGCAGCCAAGGTCGAGAGTCCTACAATGAGCAGTTCTTC
>NA|TRBJ2-7|TRBV27|NA
CASRPRGGEHYEQYF
TGTGCCAGCAGGCCTAGAGGCGGCGAACATTACGAGCAGTACTTC
>NA|TRBJ2-2|TRBV5-5|NA
CASSSGATGSNTGELFF
TGTGCCAGCAGCTCGGGGGCGACAGGGTCGAACACCGGGGAGCTGTTTTTT
>TRBD1|TRBJ2-5|TRBV2|NA
CASSEVTGRGQETQYF
TGTGCCAGCAGTGAGGTGACAGGGCGAGGGCAAGAGACCCAGTACTTC
>NA|TRBJ1-1|TRBV18|NA
CASSPQGWDTEAFF
TGTGCCAGCTCACCTCAGGGCTGGGACACTGAAGCTTTCTTT
>NA|TRBJ1-5|TRBV6-1|NA
CASSGGFGVNQPQHF
TGTGCCAGCAGTGGGGGCTTCGGAGTAAATCAGCCCCAGCATTTT
>NA|TRBJ1-1|TRBV28|NA
CASNLGQNTEAFF
TGTGCCAGCAACCTCGGACAGAACACTGAAGCTTTCTTT
>NA|TRBJ1-5|TRBV5-8|NA
CASSLVGTTPGNQPQHF
TGTGCCAGCAGCTTGGTGGGGACAACCCCGGGCAATCAGCCCCAGCATTTT
>TRBD2|TRBJ2-2|TRBV11-3|few
CASSLDPSGSGELFF
TGTGCCAGCAGCTTAGACCCTAGCGGGAGCGGGGAGCTGTTTTTT
>NA|TRBJ1-4|TRBV28|NA
CASSFGGGTNEKLFF
TGTGCCAGCAGTTTCGGGGGCGGAACTAATGAAAAACTGTTTTTT
>NA|TRBJ2-1|TRBV5-4|NA
CASSLGGTAYNEQFF
TGTGCCAGCAGCTTGGGCGGGACAGCCTACAATGAGCAGTTCTTC
>NA|TRBJ1-5|TRBV6-5|NA
CASGLSNQPQHF
TGTGCCAGCGGACTAAGCAATCAGCCCCAGCATTTT
>NA|TRBJ2-1|TRBV13|NA
CASSLVRGIEQFF
TGTGCCAGCAGCTTAGTTCGGGGGATTGAGCAGTTCTTC
>NA|TRBJ2-7|TRBV9|few
CASSVSGVRNEQYF
TGTGCCAGCAGCGTATCGGGAGTCAGGAACGAGCAGTACTTC
>NA|TRBJ2-3|TRBV6-4|NA
CASRPNAMSTDTQYF
TGTGCCAGCAGGCCCAACGCGATGAGCACAGATACGCAGTATTTT
>NA|TRBJ2-7|TRBV25-1|few
CASSESVGEQYF
TGTGCCAGCAGTGAATCGGTGGGGGAGCAGTACTTC
>NA|TRBJ2-5|TRBV19|NA
CASSKTYPRETQYF
TGTGCCAGTAGTAAAACATACCCTCGGGAGACCCAGTACTTC
>TRBD1|TRBJ2-7|TRBV19|NA
CASSIDHRGLSYEQYF
TGTGCCAGTAGTATAGACCACAGGGGGCTCTCCTACGAGCAGTACTTC
>NA|TRBJ1-2|TRBV29-1|once
CSVGGLTSGVSGYTF
TGCAGCGTTGGGGGTCTGACGTCAGGGGTTTCGGGCTACACCTTC
>TRBD1|TRBJ2-7|TRBV6-1|NA
CASSEGPGGEQYF
TGTGCCAGCAGTGAAGGACCAGGGGGCGAGCAGTACTTC
>NA|TRBJ2-7|TRBV7-9|NA
CASSPLTYEQYF
TGTGCCAGCAGCCCCCTGACCTACGAGCAGTACTTC
>NA|TRBJ2-7|TRBV18|NA
CASSPGRRNYEQYF
TGTGCCAGCTCACCCGGACGGAGAAACTACGAGCAGTACTTC
>NA|TRBJ2-1|TRBV7-2|NA
CASSRVGVDEQFF
TGTGCCAGCAGCCGCGTGGGGGTCGATGAGCAGTTCTTC
>NA|TRBJ2-3|TRBV19|NA
CASRGEMITDTQYF
TGTGCCAGTAGGGGCGAGATGATCACAGATACGCAGTATTTT
>NA|TRBJ2-3|TRBV7-2|NA
CASSPLGSIDTQYF
TGTGCCAGCAGCCCCCTAGGTAGTATAGATACGCAGTATTTT
>NA|TRBJ1-5|TRBV7-2|NA
CASSLGRGRGNQPQHF
TGTGCCAGCAGCTTAGGCAGGGGAAGGGGGAATCAGCCCCAGCATTTT
>NA|TRBJ2-3|TRBV19|once
CATSTGPGADTQYF
TGTGCCACCTCGACAGGACCCGGGGCAGATACGCAGTATTTT
>NA|TRBJ2-1|TRBV20-1|NA
CSASGPVEQFF
TGCAGTGCTAGTGGGCCAGTGGAGCAGTTCTTC